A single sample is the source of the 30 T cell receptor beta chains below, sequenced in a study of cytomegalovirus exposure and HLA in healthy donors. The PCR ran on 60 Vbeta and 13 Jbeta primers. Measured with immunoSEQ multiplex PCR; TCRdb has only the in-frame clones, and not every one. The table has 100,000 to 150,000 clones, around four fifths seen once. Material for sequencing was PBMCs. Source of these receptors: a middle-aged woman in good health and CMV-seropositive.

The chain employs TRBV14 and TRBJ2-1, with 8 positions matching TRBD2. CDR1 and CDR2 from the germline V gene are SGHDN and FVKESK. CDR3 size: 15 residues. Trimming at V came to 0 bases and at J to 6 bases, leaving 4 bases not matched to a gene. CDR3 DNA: TGTGCCAGCAGCCAAGATCTTACTAGCGGCAATGAGCAGTTCTTC. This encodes CASSQDLTSGNEQFF.

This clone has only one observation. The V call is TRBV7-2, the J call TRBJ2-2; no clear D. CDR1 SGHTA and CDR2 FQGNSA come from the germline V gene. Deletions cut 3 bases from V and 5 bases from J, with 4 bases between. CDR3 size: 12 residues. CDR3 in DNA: TGTGCCAGCAGCTTTTCAACCGGGGAGCTGTTTTTT. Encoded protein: CASSFSTGELFF.

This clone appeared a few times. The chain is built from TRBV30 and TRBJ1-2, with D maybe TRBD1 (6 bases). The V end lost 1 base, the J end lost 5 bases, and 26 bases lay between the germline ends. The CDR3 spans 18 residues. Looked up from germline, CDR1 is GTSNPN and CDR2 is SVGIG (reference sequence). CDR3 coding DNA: TGTGCCTGGAGTGGCCCAAACCGGGACATATTTCATCATTATGGCTACACCTTC. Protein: CAWSGPNRDIFHHYGYTF.

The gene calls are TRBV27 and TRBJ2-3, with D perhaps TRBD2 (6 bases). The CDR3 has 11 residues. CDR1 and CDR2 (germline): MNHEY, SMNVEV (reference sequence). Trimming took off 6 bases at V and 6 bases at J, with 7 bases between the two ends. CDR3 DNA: TGTGCCAGCAGCCGGGGGGATACGCAGTATTTT. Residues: CASSRGDTQYF.

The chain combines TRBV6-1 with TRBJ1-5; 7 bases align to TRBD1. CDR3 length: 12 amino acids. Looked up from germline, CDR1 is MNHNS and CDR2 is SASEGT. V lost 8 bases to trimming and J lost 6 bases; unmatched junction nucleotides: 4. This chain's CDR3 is CASLQGGQPQHF. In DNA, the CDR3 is TGTGCCAGCCTTCAGGGGGGTCAGCCCCAGCATTTT.

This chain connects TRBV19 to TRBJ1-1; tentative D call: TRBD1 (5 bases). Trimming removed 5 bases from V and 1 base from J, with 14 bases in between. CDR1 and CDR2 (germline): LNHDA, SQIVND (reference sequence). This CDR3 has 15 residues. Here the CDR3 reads CASSHRQTSNTEAFF. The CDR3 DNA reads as TGTGCCAGTAGTCATCGACAGACCTCGAACACTGAAGCTTTCTTT.

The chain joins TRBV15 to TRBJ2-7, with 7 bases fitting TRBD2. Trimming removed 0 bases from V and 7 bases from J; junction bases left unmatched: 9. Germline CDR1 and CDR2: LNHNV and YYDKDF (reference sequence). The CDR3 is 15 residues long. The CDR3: CATSRDRGTGGEQYF. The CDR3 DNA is TGTGCCACCAGCAGAGATCGGGGAACGGGAGGAGAGCAGTACTTC.

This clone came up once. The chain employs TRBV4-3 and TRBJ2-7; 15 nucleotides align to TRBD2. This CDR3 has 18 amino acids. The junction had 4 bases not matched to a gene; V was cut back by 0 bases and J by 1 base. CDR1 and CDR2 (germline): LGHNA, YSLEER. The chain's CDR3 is CASSQEVGLAGGSYEQYF. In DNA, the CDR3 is TGCGCCAGCAGCCAAGAGGTCGGACTAGCGGGAGGGTCCTACGAGCAGTACTTC.

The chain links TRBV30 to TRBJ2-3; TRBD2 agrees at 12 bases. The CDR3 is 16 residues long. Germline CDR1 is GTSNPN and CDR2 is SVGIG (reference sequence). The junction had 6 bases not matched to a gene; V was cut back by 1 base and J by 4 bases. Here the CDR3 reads CAWSGSSSGRADTQYF. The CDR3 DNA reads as TGTGCCTGGAGTGGCTCTTCTAGCGGGAGGGCAGATACGCAGTATTTT.

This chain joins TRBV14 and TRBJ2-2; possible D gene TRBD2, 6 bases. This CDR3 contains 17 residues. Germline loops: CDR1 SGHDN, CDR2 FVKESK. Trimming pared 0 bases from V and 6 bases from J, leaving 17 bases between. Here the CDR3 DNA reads TGTGCCAGCAGCCAAGATCGACCCCGGGGGTCTTCCGGGGAGCTGTTTTTT. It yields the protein CASSQDRPRGSSGELFF.

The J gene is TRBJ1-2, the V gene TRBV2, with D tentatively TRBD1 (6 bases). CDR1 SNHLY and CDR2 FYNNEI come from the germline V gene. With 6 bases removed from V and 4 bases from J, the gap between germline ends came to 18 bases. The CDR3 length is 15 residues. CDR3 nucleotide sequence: TGTGCCAGCAGCTTGGGCAGGGGAACTTCCTATGGCTACACCTTC. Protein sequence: CASSLGRGTSYGYTF. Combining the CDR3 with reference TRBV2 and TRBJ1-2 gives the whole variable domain EPEVTQTPSHQVTQMGQEVILRCVPISNHLYFYWYRQILGQKVEFLVSFYNNEISEKSEIFDDQFSVERPDGSNFTLKIRSTKLEDSAMYFCASSLGRGTSYGYTFGSGTRLTVV.

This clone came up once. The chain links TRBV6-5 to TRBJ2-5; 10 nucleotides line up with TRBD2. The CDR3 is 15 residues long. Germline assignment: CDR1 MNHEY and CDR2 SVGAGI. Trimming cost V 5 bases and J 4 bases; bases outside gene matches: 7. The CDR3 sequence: CASSGGGLATETQYF. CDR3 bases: TGTGCCAGCAGTGGGGGGGGACTAGCGACAGAGACCCAGTACTTC.

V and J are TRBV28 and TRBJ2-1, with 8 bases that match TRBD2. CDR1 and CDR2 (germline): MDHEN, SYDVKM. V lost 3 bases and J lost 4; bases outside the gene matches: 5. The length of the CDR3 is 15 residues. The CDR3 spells CASSFGGGPYNEQFF. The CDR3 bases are TGTGCCAGCAGTTTCGGGGGGGGCCCTTACAATGAGCAGTTCTTC.

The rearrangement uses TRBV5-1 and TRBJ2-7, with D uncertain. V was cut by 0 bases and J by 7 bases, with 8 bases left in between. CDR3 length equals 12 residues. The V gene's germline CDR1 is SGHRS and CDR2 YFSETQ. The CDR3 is CASSLDPEEQYF. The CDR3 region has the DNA TGCGCCAGCAGCTTGGATCCGGAGGAGCAGTACTTC.

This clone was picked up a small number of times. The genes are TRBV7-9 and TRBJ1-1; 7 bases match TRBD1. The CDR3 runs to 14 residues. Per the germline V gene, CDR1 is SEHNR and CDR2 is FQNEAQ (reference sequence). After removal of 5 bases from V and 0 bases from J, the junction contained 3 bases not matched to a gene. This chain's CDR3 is CASSPDRMNTEAFF. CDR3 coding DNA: TGTGCCAGCAGCCCGGACAGGATGAACACTGAAGCTTTCTTT.

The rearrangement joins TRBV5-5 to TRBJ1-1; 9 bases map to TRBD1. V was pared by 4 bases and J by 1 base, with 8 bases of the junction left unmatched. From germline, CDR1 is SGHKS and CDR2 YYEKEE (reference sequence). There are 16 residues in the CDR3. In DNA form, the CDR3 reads TGTGCCAGCAGCGGACAGGGGAGGGAGTCGAACACTGAAGCTTTCTTT. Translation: CASSGQGRESNTEAFF. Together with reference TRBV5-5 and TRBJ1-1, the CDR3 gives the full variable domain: DAGVTQSPTHLIKTRGQQVTLRCSPISGHKSVSWYQQVLGQGPQFIFQYYEKEERGRGNFPDRFSARQFPNYSSELNVNALLLGDSALYLCASSGQGRESNTEAFFGQGTRLTVV.

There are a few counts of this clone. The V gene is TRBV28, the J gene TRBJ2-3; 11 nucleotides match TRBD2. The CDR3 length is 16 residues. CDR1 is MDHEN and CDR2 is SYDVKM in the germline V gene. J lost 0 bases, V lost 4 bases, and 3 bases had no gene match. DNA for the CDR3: TGTGCCAGCAGTTCGGGACTAGCGGTGAGCACAGATACGCAGTATTTT. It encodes CASSSGLAVSTDTQYF.

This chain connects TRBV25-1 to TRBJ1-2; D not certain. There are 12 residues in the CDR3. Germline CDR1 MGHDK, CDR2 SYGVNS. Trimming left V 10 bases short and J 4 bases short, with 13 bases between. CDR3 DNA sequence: TGTGCCACCTCGGGAGCCGTCTATGGCTACACCTTC. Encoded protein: CATSGAVYGYTF.

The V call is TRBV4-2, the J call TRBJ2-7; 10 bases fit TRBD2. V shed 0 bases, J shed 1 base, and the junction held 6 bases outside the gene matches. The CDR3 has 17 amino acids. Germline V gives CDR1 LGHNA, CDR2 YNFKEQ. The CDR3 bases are TGTGCCAGCAGCCAAGAAGACATACTAGCGGGGTCCTACGAGCAGTACTTC. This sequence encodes CASSQEDILAGSYEQYF.

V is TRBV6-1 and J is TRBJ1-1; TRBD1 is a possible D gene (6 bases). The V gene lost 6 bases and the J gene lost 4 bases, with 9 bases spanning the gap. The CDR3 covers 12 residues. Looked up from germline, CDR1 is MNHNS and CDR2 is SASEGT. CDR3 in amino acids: CASRGTSTEAFF. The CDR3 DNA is TGTGCCAGCAGGGGGACAAGCACTGAAGCTTTCTTT.

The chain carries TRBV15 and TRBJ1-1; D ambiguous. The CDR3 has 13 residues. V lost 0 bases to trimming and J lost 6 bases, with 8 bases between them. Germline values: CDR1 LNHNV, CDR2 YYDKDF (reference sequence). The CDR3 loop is CATSRERRAEAFF. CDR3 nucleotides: TGTGCCACCAGCAGAGAAAGGCGGGCTGAAGCTTTCTTT.

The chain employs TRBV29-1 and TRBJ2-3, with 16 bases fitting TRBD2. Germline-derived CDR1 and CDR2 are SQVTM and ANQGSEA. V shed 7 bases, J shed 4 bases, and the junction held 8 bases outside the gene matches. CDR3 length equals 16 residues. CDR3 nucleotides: TGCAGCGCCGAGGGGACTAGCGGGGGGGAACCAGATACGCAGTATTTT. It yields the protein CSAEGTSGGEPDTQYF.

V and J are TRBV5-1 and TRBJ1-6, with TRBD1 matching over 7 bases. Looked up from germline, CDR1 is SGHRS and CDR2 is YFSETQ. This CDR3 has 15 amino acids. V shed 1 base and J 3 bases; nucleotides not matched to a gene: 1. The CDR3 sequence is CASSLTGDYNSPLHF. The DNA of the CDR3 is TGCGCCAGCAGCTTGACAGGGGACTATAATTCACCCCTCCACTTT.

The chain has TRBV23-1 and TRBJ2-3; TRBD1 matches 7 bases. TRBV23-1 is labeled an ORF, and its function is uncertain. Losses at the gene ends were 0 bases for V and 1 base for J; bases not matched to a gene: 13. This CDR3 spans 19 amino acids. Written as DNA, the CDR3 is TGCGCCAGCAGTCAATCCCGGACAGGCAACCTTAGTGGCACAGATACGCAGTATTTT. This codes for CASSQSRTGNLSGTDTQYF.

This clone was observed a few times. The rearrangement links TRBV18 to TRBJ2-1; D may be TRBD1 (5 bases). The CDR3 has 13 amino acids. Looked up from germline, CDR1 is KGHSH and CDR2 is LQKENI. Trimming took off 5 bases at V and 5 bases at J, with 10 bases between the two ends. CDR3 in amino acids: CASSFDRDNEQFF. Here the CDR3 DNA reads TGTGCCAGCTCATTCGACAGAGACAATGAGCAGTTCTTC.

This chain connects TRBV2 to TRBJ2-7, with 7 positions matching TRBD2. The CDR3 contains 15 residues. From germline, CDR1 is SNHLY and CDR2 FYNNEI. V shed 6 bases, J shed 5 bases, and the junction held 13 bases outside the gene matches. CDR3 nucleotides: TGTGCCAGCAGGAAGGAAGGCGGGAGAAGCCACGAGCAGTACTTC. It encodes CASRKEGGRSHEQYF.

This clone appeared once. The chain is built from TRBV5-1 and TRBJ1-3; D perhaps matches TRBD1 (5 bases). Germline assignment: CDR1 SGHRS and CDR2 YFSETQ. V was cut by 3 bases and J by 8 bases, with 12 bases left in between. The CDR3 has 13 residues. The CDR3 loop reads CASSYGQVDTIYF. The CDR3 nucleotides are TGCGCCAGCAGCTACGGACAAGTAGACACCATATATTTT.

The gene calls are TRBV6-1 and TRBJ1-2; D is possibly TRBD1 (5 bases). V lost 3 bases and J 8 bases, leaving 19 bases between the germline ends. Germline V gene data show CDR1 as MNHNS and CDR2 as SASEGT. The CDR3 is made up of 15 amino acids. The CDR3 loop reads CASSDLRGSRWGYTF. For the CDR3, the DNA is TGTGCCAGCAGTGATTTAAGGGGATCTCGTTGGGGCTACACCTTC.

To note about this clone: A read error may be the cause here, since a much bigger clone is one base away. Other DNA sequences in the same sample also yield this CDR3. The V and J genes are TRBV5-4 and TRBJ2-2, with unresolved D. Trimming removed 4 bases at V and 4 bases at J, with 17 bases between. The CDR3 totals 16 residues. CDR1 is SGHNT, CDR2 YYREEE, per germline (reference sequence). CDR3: CASSQDGHLGTGELFF. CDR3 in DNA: TGTGCCAGCAGCCAAGATGGGCACCTCGGCACCGGGGAGCTGTTTTTT.

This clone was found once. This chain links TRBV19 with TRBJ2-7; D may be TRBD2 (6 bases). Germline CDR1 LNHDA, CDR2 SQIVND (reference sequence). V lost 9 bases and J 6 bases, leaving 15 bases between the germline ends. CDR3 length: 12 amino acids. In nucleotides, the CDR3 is TGTGCCAGGGGGGGACTTCCTCGCGAGCAGTACTTC. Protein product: CARGGLPREQYF. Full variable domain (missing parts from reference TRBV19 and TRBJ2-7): DGGITQSPKYLFRKEGQNVTLSCEQNLNHDAMYWYRQDPGQGLRLIYYSQIVNDFQKGDIAEGYSVSREKKESFPLTVTSAQKNPTAFYLCARGGLPREQYFGPGTRLTVT.